This record concerns one T cell receptor beta chain sequence. This specimen belongs to a study of blood T cells in healthy people across ages. It was with a sample-barcoded 5' primer and a J-beta primer mix that a second PCR of roughly 7 to 12 cycles was run. Each CDR3 protein gets one entry after TCRdb re-called the 5' RACE reads with MiXCR. The table has 800,000 or so distinct CDR3 sequences, around a quarter seen once. The germline CDR1 and CDR2 sequences are SNHLY and FYNNEI. Trimming pared 6 bases from V and 3 bases from J, leaving 8 bases between. This CDR3 has 12 residues. A further study also used this sample, focusing on T cells of mothers and their children.

The sample consisted of blood. The rearrangement uses TRBV2 and TRBJ1-1; tentatively, D is TRBD1 (5 bases). This sequence was found in a boy aged 5-17 years in good health. The CDR3 is CASSDSYTEAFF. CDR3 sequence (DNA): TGTGCCAGCAGCGACAGCTACACTGAAGCTTTCTTT.